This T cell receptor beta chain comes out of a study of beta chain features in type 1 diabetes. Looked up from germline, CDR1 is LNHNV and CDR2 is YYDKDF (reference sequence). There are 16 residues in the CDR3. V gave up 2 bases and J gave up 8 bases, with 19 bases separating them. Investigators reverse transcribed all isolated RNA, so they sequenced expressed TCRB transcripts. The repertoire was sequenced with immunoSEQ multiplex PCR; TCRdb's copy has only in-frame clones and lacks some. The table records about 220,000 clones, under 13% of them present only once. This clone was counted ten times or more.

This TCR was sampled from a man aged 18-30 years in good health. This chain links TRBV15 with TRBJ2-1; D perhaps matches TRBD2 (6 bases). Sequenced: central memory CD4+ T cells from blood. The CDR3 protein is CATSRSLAGSLDEQFF. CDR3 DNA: TGTGCCACCAGCAGATCCCTAGCCGGGAGTTTGGATGAGCAGTTCTTC.